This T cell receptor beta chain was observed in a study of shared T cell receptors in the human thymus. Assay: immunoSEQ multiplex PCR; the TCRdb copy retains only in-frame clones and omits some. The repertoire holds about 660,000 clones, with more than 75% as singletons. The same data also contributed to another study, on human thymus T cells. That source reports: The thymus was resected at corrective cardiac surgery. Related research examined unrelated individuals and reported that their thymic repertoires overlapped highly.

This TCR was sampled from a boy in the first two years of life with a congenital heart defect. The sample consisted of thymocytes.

In DNA form, the CDR3 reads TGCGCCAGCAGCCAAGATAGGGGCTCCTATGGCTACACCTTC. This encodes CASSQDRGSYGYTF. The chain has TRBV4-3 and TRBJ1-2; maybe TRBD1 (5 bases). CDR1 is LGHNA, CDR2 YSLEER, per germline. V gave up 0 bases and J gave up 4 bases, with 9 bases separating them. The CDR3 runs 14 residues.